Listed below are T cell receptor beta chains from one sample, sequenced in a study of PD-1 blockade in classical Hodgkin lymphoma. Profiling relied on immunoSEQ multiplex PCR, and the TCRdb table lists in-frame clones only, not all of them. The repertoire has 90,000 to 100,000 clones, roughly 78% of them found once; the top ten carry 9.4%. Here the sequenced sample was peripheral blood mononuclear cells (PBMCs), taken before the fourth cycle of nivolumab. These receptors all come from a human donor with classical Hodgkin lymphoma. The CDR3 runs from the conserved cysteine through the conserved F or W. The D gene is left open where the match is weak. The listing skips clone size in some rows; elsewhere it reads once, few, many or a size class.

CDR3 DNA: TGTGCCAGCGTGGGACAGGATTATCAGCCCCAGCATTTT; CDR3 protein: CASVGQDYQPQHF; clone size: NA; D gene: TRBD1; V gene: TRBV19; J gene: TRBJ1-5
CDR3 DNA: TGTGCCAGCAGCTCTAAACCTCGCACTGAAGCTTTCTTT; CDR3 protein: CASSSKPRTEAFF; clone size: many; D gene: NA; V gene: TRBV7-2; J gene: TRBJ1-1
CDR3 DNA: TGTGCCAGCAGCTCAGCGACACCGAAAGCTTTCTTT; CDR3 protein: CASSSATPKAFF; clone size: NA; D gene: NA; V gene: TRBV7-8; J gene: TRBJ1-1
CDR3 DNA: TGTGCCAGCAGTTACGCTCTGCCCTACGAGCAGTACTTC; CDR3 protein: CASSYALPYEQYF; clone size: NA; D gene: NA; V gene: TRBV6-5; J gene: TRBJ2-7
CDR3 DNA: TGTGCCAGCCGTTGGGAGGATCTCTACGAGCAGTACTTC; CDR3 protein: CASRWEDLYEQYF; clone size: NA; D gene: NA; V gene: TRBV6-6; J gene: TRBJ2-7
CDR3 DNA: TGTGCCAGCAAGGGAGGGGAGGGCACTGAAGCTTTCTTT; CDR3 protein: CASKGGEGTEAFF; clone size: NA; D gene: NA; V gene: TRBV9; J gene: TRBJ1-1
CDR3 DNA: TGTGCCATCAGTGGCCGGAGGGGAAGCTCTGGAAACACCATATATTTT; CDR3 protein: CAISGRRGSSGNTIYF; clone size: NA; D gene: NA; V gene: TRBV10-3; J gene: TRBJ1-3
CDR3 DNA: TGTGCCAGCAGACCAGGACAGGGCGGACTTAATGAAAAACTGTTTTTT; CDR3 protein: CASRPGQGGLNEKLFF; clone size: NA; D gene: TRBD1; V gene: TRBV2; J gene: TRBJ1-4
CDR3 DNA: TGTGCCAGCAGCCCCGGGACTAGCGGAAACATTCAGTACTTC; CDR3 protein: CASSPGTSGNIQYF; clone size: NA; D gene: TRBD2; V gene: TRBV6-6; J gene: TRBJ2-4
CDR3 DNA: TGTGCCAGCAGATCACGGGGGTCCTACGAGCAGTACTTC; CDR3 protein: CASRSRGSYEQYF; clone size: NA; D gene: NA; V gene: TRBV6-6; J gene: TRBJ2-7
CDR3 DNA: TGTGCCAGCTCACCACTACAGAATAGCAATCAGCCCCAGCATTTT; CDR3 protein: CASSPLQNSNQPQHF; clone size: once; D gene: NA; V gene: TRBV18; J gene: TRBJ1-5
CDR3 DNA: TGTGCCAGCAGCTTGGGACAGGGTCTCTCTGGGGCCAACGTCCTGACTTTC; CDR3 protein: CASSLGQGLSGANVLTF; clone size: NA; D gene: TRBD1; V gene: TRBV7-2; J gene: TRBJ2-6
CDR3 DNA: TGCAGCGTTGAAGCAGGACTCCTTCAAGAGACCCAGTACTTC; CDR3 protein: CSVEAGLLQETQYF; clone size: NA; D gene: NA; V gene: TRBV29-1; J gene: TRBJ2-5
CDR3 DNA: TGTGCTAGCAGCTTACAGGGCCGAACCGGGGAGCTGTTTTTT; CDR3 protein: CASSLQGRTGELFF; clone size: NA; D gene: NA; V gene: TRBV7-7; J gene: TRBJ2-2
CDR3 DNA: TGCGCCAGCAGCTTGGCCTCGACAGGCTACGAGCAGTACTTC; CDR3 protein: CASSLASTGYEQYF; clone size: NA; D gene: NA; V gene: TRBV5-1; J gene: TRBJ2-7
CDR3 DNA: TGTGCCAGCAGCTTCAGTCCTTTTTACGAGCAGTACTTC; CDR3 protein: CASSFSPFYEQYF; clone size: NA; D gene: NA; V gene: TRBV7-2; J gene: TRBJ2-7
CDR3 DNA: TGTGCCAGCAGTTACGAGTGGCAGGGCCTAGGCTACACCTTC; CDR3 protein: CASSYEWQGLGYTF; clone size: NA; D gene: NA; V gene: TRBV6-5; J gene: TRBJ1-2
CDR3 DNA: TGTGCCAGCAGTATAGTCCCCAATCAGCCCCAGCATTTT; CDR3 protein: CASSIVPNQPQHF; clone size: NA; D gene: NA; V gene: TRBV6-5; J gene: TRBJ1-5
CDR3 DNA: TGTGCCAGCAGTCTAGCGGAGGATACGCAGTATTTT; CDR3 protein: CASSLAEDTQYF; clone size: NA; D gene: TRBD2; V gene: TRBV19; J gene: TRBJ2-3
CDR3 DNA: TGCGCCAGCAGCTTGGAGGGACAGCTTAATCAGCCCCAGCATTTT; CDR3 protein: CASSLEGQLNQPQHF; clone size: NA; D gene: TRBD1; V gene: TRBV5-1; J gene: TRBJ1-5
CDR3 DNA: TGTGCCAGCAGCCTAACCCGGGACAGAGACTACGAGCAGTACTTC; CDR3 protein: CASSLTRDRDYEQYF; clone size: NA; D gene: TRBD1; V gene: TRBV27; J gene: TRBJ2-7
CDR3 DNA: TGTGCCAGCAGCTTGGGGGACAGTTATAATTCACCCCTCCACTTT; CDR3 protein: CASSLGDSYNSPLHF; clone size: NA; D gene: TRBD1; V gene: TRBV5-5; J gene: TRBJ1-6
CDR3 DNA: TGTGCCAGCAGCTCTACAGGGGTTGGCCAAGAGACCCAGTACTTC; CDR3 protein: CASSSTGVGQETQYF; clone size: NA; D gene: TRBD1; V gene: TRBV7-9; J gene: TRBJ2-5
CDR3 DNA: TGTGCCAGCAGTTTGAAGGGCCCGGCTCACAATGAGCAGTTCTTC; CDR3 protein: CASSLKGPAHNEQFF; clone size: NA; D gene: NA; V gene: TRBV28; J gene: TRBJ2-1
CDR3 DNA: TGTGCCAGCAGCCAAGATAGCACCACGGGCGGAAAACTGTTTTTT; CDR3 protein: CASSQDSTTGGKLFF; clone size: NA; D gene: NA; V gene: TRBV14; J gene: TRBJ1-4
CDR3 DNA: TGTGCCAGCTTGGGCAGGGCCGGAGTGTACACTGAAGCTTTCTTT; CDR3 protein: CASLGRAGVYTEAFF; clone size: NA; D gene: NA; V gene: TRBV7-9; J gene: TRBJ1-1
CDR3 DNA: TGTGCCAGCAGTTACTCGGACACCAAAGAGACCCAGTACTTC; CDR3 protein: CASSYSDTKETQYF; clone size: NA; D gene: NA; V gene: TRBV6-5; J gene: TRBJ2-5
CDR3 DNA: TGTGCCATTCGGGGGGACCTCAATGAAAAACTGTTTTTT; CDR3 protein: CAIRGDLNEKLFF; clone size: medium-sized; D gene: NA; V gene: TRBV10-3; J gene: TRBJ1-4
CDR3 DNA: TGTGCCAGTAGTCTCGTACAGGGTCGGGAGACCCAGTACTTC; CDR3 protein: CASSLVQGRETQYF; clone size: few; D gene: NA; V gene: TRBV19; J gene: TRBJ2-5
CDR3 DNA: TGTGCCAGCAAGGCCCCGGGATGGGGACGCGAGCAGTACTTC; CDR3 protein: CASKAPGWGREQYF; clone size: NA; D gene: NA; V gene: TRBV6-5; J gene: TRBJ2-7
CDR3 DNA: TGTGCCAGCAGTGTGTCGACTGGAAGATTCACAGATACGCAGTATTTT; CDR3 protein: CASSVSTGRFTDTQYF; clone size: NA; D gene: NA; V gene: TRBV2; J gene: TRBJ2-3
CDR3 DNA: TGTGCCAGCTCCGACCGGGACAGGGTTAACTATGGCTACACCTTC; CDR3 protein: CASSDRDRVNYGYTF; clone size: NA; D gene: TRBD1; V gene: TRBV18; J gene: TRBJ1-2
CDR3 DNA: TGTGCCAGCAGTTACACAGGGGGGGTGGATGGCTACACCTTC; CDR3 protein: CASSYTGGVDGYTF; clone size: NA; D gene: TRBD1; V gene: TRBV6-5; J gene: TRBJ1-2
CDR3 DNA: TGTGCCAGCAGTTACACCCCGCAGGGCGGTGGCTACACCTTC; CDR3 protein: CASSYTPQGGGYTF; clone size: medium-sized; D gene: NA; V gene: TRBV6-6; J gene: TRBJ1-2
CDR3 DNA: TGTGCCAGCAGCTCCTCTGGGGCGGGTTTGACAGATACGCAGTATTTT; CDR3 protein: CASSSSGAGLTDTQYF; clone size: few; D gene: NA; V gene: TRBV13; J gene: TRBJ2-3
CDR3 DNA: TGTGCCAGTACCCCGGGCACTGGCGCTTTCTTT; CDR3 protein: CASTPGTGAFF; clone size: NA; D gene: NA; V gene: TRBV19; J gene: TRBJ1-1
CDR3 DNA: TGTGCCAGCAGCCCTGGACTAGCTGACACCGGGGAGCTGTTTTTT; CDR3 protein: CASSPGLADTGELFF; clone size: NA; D gene: TRBD2; V gene: TRBV7-3; J gene: TRBJ2-2
CDR3 DNA: TGTGCCAGCAGCTCAAAAGGATTCTCTGGAAACACCATATATTTT; CDR3 protein: CASSSKGFSGNTIYF; clone size: few; D gene: NA; V gene: TRBV7-9; J gene: TRBJ1-3
CDR3 DNA: TGTGCCAGCAGCCACCTCCAGGGCTATAGCAATCAGCCCCAGCATTTT; CDR3 protein: CASSHLQGYSNQPQHF; clone size: NA; D gene: NA; V gene: TRBV16; J gene: TRBJ1-5
CDR3 DNA: TGTGCCACCCAGATCACAGGTGGCACCGGGGAGCTGTTTTTT; CDR3 protein: CATQITGGTGELFF; clone size: NA; D gene: NA; V gene: TRBV2; J gene: TRBJ2-2
CDR3 DNA: TGTGCCAGCAGCTTGACAGGGCCCGGGGAGCTGTTTTTT; CDR3 protein: CASSLTGPGELFF; clone size: once; D gene: TRBD1; V gene: TRBV7-9; J gene: TRBJ2-2
CDR3 DNA: TGTGCCAGCAGCTTAGCTTCTGCGGTACTAGCCAAAAACATTCAGTACTTC; CDR3 protein: CASSLASAVLAKNIQYF; clone size: NA; D gene: NA; V gene: TRBV11-2; J gene: TRBJ2-4
CDR3 DNA: TGTGCCAGCAGTGGACAGGGGTTTTATGGCTACACCTTC; CDR3 protein: CASSGQGFYGYTF; clone size: NA; D gene: TRBD1; V gene: TRBV5-6; J gene: TRBJ1-2
CDR3 DNA: TGTGCCAGCAGCTTTATGACCGATACGCAGTATTTT; CDR3 protein: CASSFMTDTQYF; clone size: NA; D gene: NA; V gene: TRBV7-2; J gene: TRBJ2-3
CDR3 DNA: TGTGCCAGCAGCGTCCCTAGCGCATACTCCTACGAGCAGTACTTC; CDR3 protein: CASSVPSAYSYEQYF; clone size: NA; D gene: NA; V gene: TRBV9; J gene: TRBJ2-7
CDR3 DNA: TGTGCCAGCAGTTTATGGGCTAGCGGGAACATTCAGTACTTC; CDR3 protein: CASSLWASGNIQYF; clone size: NA; D gene: TRBD2; V gene: TRBV28; J gene: TRBJ2-4
CDR3 DNA: TGCGCCAGCAGCTTCGGGACAGGTTGGACCGGGGAGCTGTTTTTT; CDR3 protein: CASSFGTGWTGELFF; clone size: NA; D gene: TRBD1; V gene: TRBV5-1; J gene: TRBJ2-2
CDR3 DNA: TGCAGCGTTGACAGGGACCGCACTGGTCATATTTTT; CDR3 protein: CSVDRDRTGHIF; clone size: NA; D gene: NA; V gene: TRBV29-1; J gene: TRBJ1-3
CDR3 DNA: TGTGCCAGCAGCTGGGGGTACTCTGGAAACACCATATATTTT; CDR3 protein: CASSWGYSGNTIYF; clone size: NA; D gene: NA; V gene: TRBV7-9; J gene: TRBJ1-3
CDR3 DNA: TGTGCCAAGACGAGGGGACTAACCTACAATGAGCAGTTCTTC; CDR3 protein: CAKTRGLTYNEQFF; clone size: NA; D gene: TRBD2; V gene: TRBV2; J gene: TRBJ2-1
CDR3 DNA: TGTGCCAGCAGCATAGCTAAGGCGGTGAGACAGCCCCAGCATTTT; CDR3 protein: CASSIAKAVRQPQHF; clone size: NA; D gene: NA; V gene: TRBV5-6; J gene: TRBJ1-5
CDR3 DNA: TGTGCCACCAGCAGAGAGAGGGACAGGGGGCCCTACGAGCAGTACTTC; CDR3 protein: CATSRERDRGPYEQYF; clone size: NA; D gene: TRBD1; V gene: TRBV15; J gene: TRBJ2-7
CDR3 DNA: TGCAGCGTTCGTTGGACTAGCGGAAAAGAGACCCAGTACTTC; CDR3 protein: CSVRWTSGKETQYF; clone size: NA; D gene: TRBD2; V gene: TRBV29-1; J gene: TRBJ2-5
CDR3 DNA: TGTGCCAGCAGTTATAGGGACAGGTACAATGAGCAGTTCTTC; CDR3 protein: CASSYRDRYNEQFF; clone size: NA; D gene: TRBD1; V gene: TRBV6-6; J gene: TRBJ2-1